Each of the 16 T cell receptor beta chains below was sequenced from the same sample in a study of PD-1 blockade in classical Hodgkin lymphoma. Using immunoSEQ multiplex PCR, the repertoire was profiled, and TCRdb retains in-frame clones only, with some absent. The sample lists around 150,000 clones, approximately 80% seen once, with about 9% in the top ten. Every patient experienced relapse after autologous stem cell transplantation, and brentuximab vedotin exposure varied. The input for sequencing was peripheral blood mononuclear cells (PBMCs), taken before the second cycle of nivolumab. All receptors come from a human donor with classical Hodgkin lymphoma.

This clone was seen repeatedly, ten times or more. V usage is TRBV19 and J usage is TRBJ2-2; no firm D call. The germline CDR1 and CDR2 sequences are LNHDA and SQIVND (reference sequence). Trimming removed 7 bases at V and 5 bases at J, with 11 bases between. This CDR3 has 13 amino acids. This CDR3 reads CASTPQLTGELFF. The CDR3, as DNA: TGTGCCAGTACCCCACAACTAACCGGGGAGCTGTTTTTT.

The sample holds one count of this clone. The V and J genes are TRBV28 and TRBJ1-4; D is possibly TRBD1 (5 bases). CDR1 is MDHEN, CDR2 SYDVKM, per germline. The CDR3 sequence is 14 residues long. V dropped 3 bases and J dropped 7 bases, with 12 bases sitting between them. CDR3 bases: TGTGCCAGCAGTTTGGGGGGTGTAGTTGAAAAACTGTTTTTT. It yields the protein CASSLGGVVEKLFF. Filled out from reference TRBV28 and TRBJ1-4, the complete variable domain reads DVKVTQSSRYLVKRTGEKVFLECVQDMDHENMFWYRQDPGLGLRLIYFSYDVKMKEKGDIPEGYSVSREKKERFSLILESASTNQTSMYLCASSLGGVVEKLFFGSGTQLSVL.

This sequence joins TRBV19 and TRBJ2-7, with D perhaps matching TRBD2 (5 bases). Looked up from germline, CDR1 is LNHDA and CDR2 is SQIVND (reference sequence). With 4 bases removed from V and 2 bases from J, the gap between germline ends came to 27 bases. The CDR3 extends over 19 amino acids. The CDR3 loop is CASSKVRTGYATRTYEQYF. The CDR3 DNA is TGTGCCAGTAGTAAAGTTCGGACGGGGTACGCGACGCGTACCTACGAGCAGTACTTC.

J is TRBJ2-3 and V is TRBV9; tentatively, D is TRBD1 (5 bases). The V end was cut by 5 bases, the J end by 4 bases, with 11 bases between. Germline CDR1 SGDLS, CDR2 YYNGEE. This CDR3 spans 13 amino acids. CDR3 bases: TGTGCCAGCAGTATTAGGGGCGCAGATACGCAGTATTTT. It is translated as CASSIRGADTQYF.

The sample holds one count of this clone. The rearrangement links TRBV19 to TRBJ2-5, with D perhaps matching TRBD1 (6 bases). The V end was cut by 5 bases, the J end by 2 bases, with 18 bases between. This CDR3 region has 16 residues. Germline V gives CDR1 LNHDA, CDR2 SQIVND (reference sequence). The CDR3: CASSSGTTGRQETQYF. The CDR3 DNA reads TGTGCCAGTAGTTCGGGAACGACAGGTCGGCAAGAGACCCAGTACTTC.

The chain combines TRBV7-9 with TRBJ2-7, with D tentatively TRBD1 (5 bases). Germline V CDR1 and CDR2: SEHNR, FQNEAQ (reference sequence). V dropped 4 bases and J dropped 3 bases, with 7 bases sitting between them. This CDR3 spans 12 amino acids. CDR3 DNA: TGTGCCAGCAGCTACACAGGCTACGAGCAGTACTTC. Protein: CASSYTGYEQYF.

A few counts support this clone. This chain's CDR3 is CAWSEAVGAGELFF. The CDR3, as DNA: TGTGCCTGGAGTGAAGCGGTGGGGGCCGGGGAGCTGTTTTTT. The J gene is TRBJ2-2, the V gene TRBV30; D is possibly TRBD1 or TRBD2 (5 bases each). Germline values: CDR1 GTSNPN, CDR2 SVGIG (reference sequence). CDR3 length equals 14 residues. Trimming took off 1 base at V and 6 bases at J, with 12 bases between the two ends.

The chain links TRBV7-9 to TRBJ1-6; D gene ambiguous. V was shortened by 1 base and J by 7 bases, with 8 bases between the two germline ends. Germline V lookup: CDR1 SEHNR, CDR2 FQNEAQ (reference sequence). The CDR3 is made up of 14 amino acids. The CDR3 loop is CASSLDFENSPLHF. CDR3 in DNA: TGTGCCAGCAGCTTAGACTTCGAGAATTCACCCCTCCACTTT.

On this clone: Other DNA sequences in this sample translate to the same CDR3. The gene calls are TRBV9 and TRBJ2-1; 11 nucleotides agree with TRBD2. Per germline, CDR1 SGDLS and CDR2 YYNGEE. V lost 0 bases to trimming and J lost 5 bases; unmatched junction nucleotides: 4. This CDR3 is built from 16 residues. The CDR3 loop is CASSVARLAGNNEQFF. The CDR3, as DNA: TGTGCCAGCAGCGTAGCGAGACTAGCGGGAAACAATGAGCAGTTCTTC. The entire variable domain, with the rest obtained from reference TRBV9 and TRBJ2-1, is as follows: DSGVTQTPKHLITATGQRVTLRCSPRSGDLSVYWYQQSLDQGLQFLIQYYNGEERAKGNILERFSAQQFPDLHSELNLSSLELGDSALYFCASSVARLAGNNEQFFGPGTRLTVL.

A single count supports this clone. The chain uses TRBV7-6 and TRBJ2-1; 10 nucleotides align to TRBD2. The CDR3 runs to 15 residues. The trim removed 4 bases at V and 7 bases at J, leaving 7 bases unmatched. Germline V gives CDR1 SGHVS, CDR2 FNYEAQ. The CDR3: CASSYGLADGNEQFF. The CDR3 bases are TGTGCCAGCAGCTATGGACTAGCGGACGGGAATGAGCAGTTCTTC.

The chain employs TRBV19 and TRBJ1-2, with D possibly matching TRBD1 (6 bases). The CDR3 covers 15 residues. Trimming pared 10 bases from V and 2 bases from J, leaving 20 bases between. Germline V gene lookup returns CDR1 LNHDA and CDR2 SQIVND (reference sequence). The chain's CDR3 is CATAGRGGQNYGYTF. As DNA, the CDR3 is TGTGCCACCGCAGGTAGGGGTGGACAGAACTATGGCTACACCTTC.

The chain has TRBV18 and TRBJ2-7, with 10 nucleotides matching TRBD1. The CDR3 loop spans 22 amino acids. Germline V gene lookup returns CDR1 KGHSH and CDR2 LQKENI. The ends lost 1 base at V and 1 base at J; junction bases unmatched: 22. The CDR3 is CASSPLPGQGLTRIPRSYEQYF. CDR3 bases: TGTGCCAGCTCACCACTACCGGGACAGGGGTTAACCCGAATTCCCCGGTCCTACGAGCAGTACTTC.

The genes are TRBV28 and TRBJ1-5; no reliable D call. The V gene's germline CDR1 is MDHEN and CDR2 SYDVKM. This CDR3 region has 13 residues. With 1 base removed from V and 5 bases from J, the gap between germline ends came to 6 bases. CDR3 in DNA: TGTGCCAGCAGTTTATCCATGGATCAGCCCCAGCATTTT. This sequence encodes CASSLSMDQPQHF.

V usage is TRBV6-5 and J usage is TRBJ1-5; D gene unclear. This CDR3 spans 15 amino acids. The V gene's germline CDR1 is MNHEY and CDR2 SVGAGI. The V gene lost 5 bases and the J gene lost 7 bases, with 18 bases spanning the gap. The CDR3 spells CASSPARVTGQPQHF. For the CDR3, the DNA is TGTGCCAGCAGTCCCGCGAGGGTCACGGGCCAGCCCCAGCATTTT.

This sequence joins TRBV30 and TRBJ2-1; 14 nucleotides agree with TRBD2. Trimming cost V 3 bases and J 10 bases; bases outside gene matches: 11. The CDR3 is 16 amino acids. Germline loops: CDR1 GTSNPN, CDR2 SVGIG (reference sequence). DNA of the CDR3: TGTGCCTGGAGGGTTACGACTAGCGGGAGGGCCTCGGAGCAGTTCTTC. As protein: CAWRVTTSGRASEQFF.

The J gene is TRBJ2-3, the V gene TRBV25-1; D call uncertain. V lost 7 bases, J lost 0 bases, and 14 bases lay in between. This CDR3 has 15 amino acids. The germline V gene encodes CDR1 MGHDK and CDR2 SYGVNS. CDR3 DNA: TGTGCCAGCACAAAGGACCGGTATAGCACAGATACGCAGTATTTT. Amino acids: CASTKDRYSTDTQYF.